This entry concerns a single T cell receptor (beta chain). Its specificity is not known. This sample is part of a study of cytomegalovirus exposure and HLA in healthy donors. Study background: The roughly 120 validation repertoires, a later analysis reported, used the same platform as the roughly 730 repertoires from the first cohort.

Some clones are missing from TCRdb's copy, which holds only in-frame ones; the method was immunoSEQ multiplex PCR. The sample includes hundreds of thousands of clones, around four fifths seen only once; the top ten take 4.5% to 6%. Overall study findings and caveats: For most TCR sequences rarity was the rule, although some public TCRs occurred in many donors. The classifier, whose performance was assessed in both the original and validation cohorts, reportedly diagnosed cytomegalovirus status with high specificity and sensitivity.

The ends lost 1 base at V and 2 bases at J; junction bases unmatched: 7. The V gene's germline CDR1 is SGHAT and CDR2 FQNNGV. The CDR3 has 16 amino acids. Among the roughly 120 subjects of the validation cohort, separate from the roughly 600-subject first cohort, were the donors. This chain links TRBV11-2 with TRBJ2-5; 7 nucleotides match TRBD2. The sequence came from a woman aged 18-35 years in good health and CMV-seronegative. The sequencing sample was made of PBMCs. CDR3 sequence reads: CASSLGWAGVQETQYF. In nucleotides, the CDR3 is TGTGCCAGCAGCTTAGGGTGGGCGGGAGTTCAAGAGACCCAGTACTTC.